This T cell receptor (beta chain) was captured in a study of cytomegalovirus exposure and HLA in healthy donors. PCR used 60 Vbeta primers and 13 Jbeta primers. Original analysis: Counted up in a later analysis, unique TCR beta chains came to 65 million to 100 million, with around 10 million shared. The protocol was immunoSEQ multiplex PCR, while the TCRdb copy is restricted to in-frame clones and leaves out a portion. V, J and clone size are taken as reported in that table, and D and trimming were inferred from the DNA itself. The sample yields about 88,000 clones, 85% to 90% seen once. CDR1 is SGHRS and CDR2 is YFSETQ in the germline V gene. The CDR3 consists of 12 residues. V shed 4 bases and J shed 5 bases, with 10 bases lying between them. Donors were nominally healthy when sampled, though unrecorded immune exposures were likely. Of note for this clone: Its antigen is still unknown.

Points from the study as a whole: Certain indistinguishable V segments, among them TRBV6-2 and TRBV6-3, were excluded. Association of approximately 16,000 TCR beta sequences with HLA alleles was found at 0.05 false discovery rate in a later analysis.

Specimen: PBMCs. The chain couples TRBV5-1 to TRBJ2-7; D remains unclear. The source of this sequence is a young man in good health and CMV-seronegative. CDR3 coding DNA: TGCGCCAGCAGCCCTACAGCCGACGAGCAGTACTTC. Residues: CASSPTADEQYF.